The 7 T cell receptor beta chains reported below all come from one sample, sequenced in a study of shared clonotypes between healthy human individuals. Terminally differentiated effector memory CD45RA+ cells were excluded from the naive CD8 cells, which were CD45RO-negative and positively selected for CCR7. Generated by immunoSEQ multiplex PCR, the TCRdb table keeps only in-frame clones and is missing some. Of millions of clones listed, approximately 94% were seen once; the top ten hold more than 1.5%. The sample taken for sequencing was naive CD8+ T cells from PBMCs. Receptors were obtained from a man aged 18-30 years in good health. Some clones in this sample may be carry-over from other donors' samples.

V is TRBV11-2 and J is TRBJ1-5; D possibly corresponds to TRBD1 (5 bases). This CDR3 contains 15 residues. Germline V gene sequence: CDR1 SGHAT, CDR2 FQNNGV. With 1 base removed from V and 3 bases from J, the gap between germline ends came to 10 bases. The CDR3 DNA follows: TGTGCCAGCAGCTTAGCACCCAGGGACAATCAGCCCCAGCATTTT. Protein: CASSLAPRDNQPQHF.

This clone was counted only a few times. The DNA of the CDR3 is TGTGCCAGCAGCGTAGTATCGACGGGGGATACTGAAGCTTTCTTT. Translation: CASSVVSTGDTEAFF. The rearrangement joins TRBV9 to TRBJ1-1; TRBD1 is a possible D gene (5 bases). The CDR3 sequence is 15 residues long. Germline CDR1 and CDR2: SGDLS and YYNGEE. V gave up 0 bases and J gave up 5 bases, with 14 bases separating them. The full variable domain, its missing parts supplied by reference TRBV9 and TRBJ1-1, is DSGVTQTPKHLITATGQRVTLRCSPRSGDLSVYWYQQSLDQGLQFLIQYYNGEERAKGNILERFSAQQFPDLHSELNLSSLELGDSALYFCASSVVSTGDTEAFFGQGTRLTVV.

The chain is built from TRBV13 and TRBJ2-1; 10 positions agree with TRBD1. The CDR3 is 15 residues long. Trimming removed 6 bases from V and 8 bases from J; junction bases left unmatched: 10. The germline V gene has CDR1 PRHDT and CDR2 FYEKMQ (reference sequence). Here the CDR3 reads CASSSGTGVFDEQFF. CDR3 DNA: TGTGCCAGCAGTTCCGGGACAGGGGTATTTGATGAGCAGTTCTTC.

With respect to this clone: Other DNA variants within this sample encode the same CDR3. The chain joins TRBV19 to TRBJ2-1; D remains unclear. The ends were cut back, 5 bases at V and 4 bases at J, with 9 bases in the middle. Looked up from germline, CDR1 is LNHDA and CDR2 is SQIVND (reference sequence). This CDR3 region has 13 residues. CDR3 nucleotides: TGTGCCAGTAGTTCCGTATCTTACAATGAGCAGTTCTTC. Its translation is CASSSVSYNEQFF.

The chain uses TRBV7-8 and TRBJ1-4; D unclear. The V and J ends lost 6 bases and 3 bases respectively, with 14 bases between them. The CDR3 runs to 15 residues. Per germline, CDR1 SGHVS and CDR2 FQNEAQ. The DNA for the CDR3 is TGTGCCAGCAGTTTAAAGGAGGCGGCTAATGAAAAACTGTTTTTT. It yields the protein CASSLKEAANEKLFF.

This clone came up once. This rearrangement joins TRBV11-3 to TRBJ2-1; D is unresolved. Trimming pared 1 base from V and 7 bases from J, leaving 8 bases between. This CDR3 is built from 13 residues. CDR1 is SGHNT, CDR2 YENEEA, per germline. CDR3 region: CASSLGHLNEQFF. CDR3 DNA sequence: TGTGCCAGCAGCTTAGGGCACTTGAATGAGCAGTTCTTC.

This clone was counted once. The chain links TRBV7-2 to TRBJ2-1; no clear D gene. The germline V gene has CDR1 SGHTA and CDR2 FQGNSA. This CDR3 is 15 amino acids long. Trimming shortened V by 4 bases and J by 0 bases, and 10 bases separated the two germline ends. Here the CDR3 DNA reads TGTGCCAGCAGCTACGGCGTTTACTCCTACAATGAGCAGTTCTTC. It specifies CASSYGVYSYNEQFF.